Below are 10 T cell receptor beta chains sequenced from a single sample in a study of blood T cell repertoires in COVID-19. Data came from immunoSEQ multiplex PCR; TCRdb stores just in-frame clones and leaves some out. The table shows fewer than 600,000 clones, with around 89% occurring only once. The sequenced sample was PBMCs or T cells enriched from blood (not recorded which). The receptors were sampled from a woman aged 40 to 50 who had recovered from COVID-19.

The chain carries TRBV5-1 and TRBJ1-3; 8 nucleotides match TRBD1. The germline V gene encodes CDR1 SGHRS and CDR2 YFSETQ. The length of the CDR3 is 14 residues. Trimming at V came to 4 bases and at J to 1 base, leaving 1 base not matched to a gene. The DNA of the CDR3 is TGCGCCAGCAGCCGGACAGGGTCTGGAAACACCATATATTTT. Its translation is CASSRTGSGNTIYF.

This chain connects TRBV6-1 to TRBJ1-2; 12 bases match TRBD1. The V segment lost 4 bases and the J segment 5 bases; nucleotides outside the gene matches: 14. The CDR3 has 18 amino acids. Germline CDR1 MNHNS, CDR2 SASEGT. The CDR3 DNA reads as TGTGCCAGCAGTGCCGCCGGGACAGGGGGCGATCGGGGATATGGCTACACCTTC. Translated, it gives CASSAAGTGGDRGYGYTF.

The V and J genes are TRBV2 and TRBJ1-5; the match to TRBD1 covers 9 bases. CDR1 and CDR2 (germline): SNHLY, FYNNEI. The CDR3 loop spans 14 amino acids. J lost 7 bases, V lost 6 bases, and 7 bases had no gene match. CDR3 region: CASSPGQGEQPQHF. DNA of the CDR3: TGTGCCAGCAGCCCGGGACAGGGTGAACAGCCCCAGCATTTT.

V and J are TRBV11-2 and TRBJ2-7, with D tentatively TRBD2 (6 bases). Per germline, CDR1 SGHAT and CDR2 FQNNGV. CDR3 length equals 14 residues. The V end was cut by 0 bases, the J end by 2 bases, with 8 bases between. CDR3: CASSLDPGAYEQYF. The DNA of the CDR3 is TGTGCCAGCAGCTTAGATCCGGGAGCCTACGAGCAGTACTTC.

The V gene is TRBV30, the J gene TRBJ1-5; unclear D gene. The germline gives CDR1 GTSNPN, CDR2 SVGIG (reference sequence). The CDR3 length is 14 residues. V lost 3 bases and J lost 1, with 10 bases in between. This CDR3 reads CAWRGWESNQPQHF. CDR3 DNA: TGTGCCTGGAGAGGGTGGGAGAGCAATCAGCCCCAGCATTTT.

This clone has only a few counts. The CDR3 reads CASSHRGLRTYYGYTF. The CDR3 bases are TGTGCCAGCAGTCACAGGGGGCTCCGAACCTACTATGGCTACACCTTC. The chain couples TRBV27 to TRBJ1-2; 9 bases align to TRBD1. Germline V gene sequence: CDR1 MNHEY, CDR2 SMNVEV (reference sequence). The CDR3 spans 16 residues. Losses at the gene ends were 5 bases for V and 3 bases for J; bases not matched to a gene: 10.

This chain joins TRBV18 and TRBJ2-5, with no clear D. Trimming cost V 1 base and J 5 bases, with 8 bases left between them. Per the germline V gene, CDR1 is KGHSH and CDR2 is LQKENI. This CDR3 region has 13 residues. Written as DNA, the CDR3 is TGTGCCAGCTCACCACGACAACGGGAGACCCAGTACTTC. Translated: CASSPRQRETQYF.

The V call is TRBV7-9, the J call TRBJ2-1; a possible D gene is TRBD2 (6 bases). Germline lookup yields CDR1 SEHNR and CDR2 FQNEAQ (reference sequence). V was shortened by 6 bases and J by 5 bases, with 14 bases between the two germline ends. The CDR3 sequence is 14 residues long. In DNA, the CDR3 is TGTGCCAGCAGTCAACCGGGCGGGAACAATGAGCAGTTCTTC. Amino acids: CASSQPGGNNEQFF. The variable domain in full, with the rest retrieved from reference TRBV7-9 and TRBJ2-1, is DTGVSQNPRHKITKRGQNVTFRCDPISEHNRLYWYRQTLGQGPEFLTYFQNEAQLEKSRLLSDRFSAERPKGSFSTLEIQRTEQGDSAMYLCASSQPGGNNEQFFGPGTRLTVL.

This rearrangement joins TRBV5-4 to TRBJ1-2, with TRBD1 identical over 8 bases. Per the germline V gene, CDR1 is SGHNT and CDR2 is YYREEE (reference sequence). Trimming cost V 4 bases and J 8 bases; bases outside gene matches: 7. This CDR3 is built from 13 residues. The CDR3 DNA is TGTGCCAGCAGCCCCGACAGGGGTGGGGGCTACACCTTC. Protein sequence: CASSPDRGGGYTF.

The chain has TRBV5-1 and TRBJ2-1, with TRBD2 matching over 10 bases. Germline V lookup: CDR1 SGHRS, CDR2 YFSETQ. The CDR3 extends over 15 amino acids. V was clipped by 6 bases and J by 5 bases; unmatched bases: 8. The CDR3 region is CASNGLAGVDNEQFF. CDR3 in DNA: TGCGCCAGCAACGGCCTAGCGGGAGTAGACAATGAGCAGTTCTTC. Full variable domain (missing parts from reference TRBV5-1 and TRBJ2-1): KAGVTQTPRYLIKTRGQQVTLSCSPISGHRSVSWYQQTPGQGLQFLFEYFSETQRNKGNFPGRFSGRQFSNSRSEMNVSTLELGDSALYLCASNGLAGVDNEQFFGPGTRLTVL.